This T cell receptor beta chain stems from a study of human T cells and chemical hapten exposure. Time point noted: patch test 2, 6 weeks after DPC sensitization. Treatment in this sample: therapeutic diphenylcyclopropenone sensitization with weekly scalp DPC. The CDR3 is 15 residues long. V was clipped by 7 bases and J by 0 bases, with 12 bases between them. Whole-study results and caveats: Significantly more large CDR3 similarity clusters arose among expanded TCRs than among controls.

As to this clonotype: Antigen specificity is unknown.

TCRdb re-called the RACE reads with MiXCR, one entry per CDR3 protein. The sample carries roughly 100,000 distinct CDR3 sequences, roughly a tenth recorded once. This chain links TRBV12-3 or TRBV12-4 with TRBJ2-2; D might be TRBD1 or TRBD2, each matching 5 bases. The TCR was taken from a woman aged 35 to 49 with alopecia areata. Some clones in this sample may be carry-over from other donors' samples. Sequenced here: whole blood, sampled in connection with sensitization to the hapten diphenylcyclopropenone (DPC). The DNA for the CDR3 is TGTGCCAGCACCGTTGGGGGAACGAACACCGGGGAGCTGTTTTTT. This encodes CASTVGGTNTGELFF.